This T cell receptor beta chain was identified during a study of Ad26.COV2.S vaccination and SARS-CoV-2 variants. Study summary: Participant was drawn from the COV1001 Ad26.COV2.S trial arm. Intramuscular Ad26.COV2.S doses were given once or twice, 56 days apart. Study-wide points: It was found that vaccine and placebo recipients had similar non-spike TCR breadth.

V trimming: 2 bases; J trimming: 4 bases; junction bases outside the gene matches: 9. This CDR3 region has 15 residues. CDR1 and CDR2 (germline): SGDLS, YYNGEE. Measured with immunoSEQ multiplex PCR; TCRdb has only the in-frame clones, and not every one. The table includes 510,000 or so clones, about 83% detected once. Details on this clone: Its antigen is currently unknown.

Treatment: roughly 19 received Ad26.COV2.S at low or high dose, single or two shots; about five received placebo; per-sample allocation not given. At day 63 after the first vaccine or placebo injection, samples were drawn. This person who donated was an adult of 18-55 years in Boston. This sequence was found in a person aged 18-65 years who received the Ad26.COV2.S COVID-19 vaccine or a placebo. This material consisted of peripheral blood, taken in a trial of Ad26.COV2.S vaccine versus placebo. The chain uses TRBV9 and TRBJ2-7, with 7 nucleotides matching TRBD2. The CDR3 bases are TGTGCCAGCAGCGTCGGGGGGAGTGCACTATACGAGCAGTACTTC. It specifies CASSVGGSALYEQYF.